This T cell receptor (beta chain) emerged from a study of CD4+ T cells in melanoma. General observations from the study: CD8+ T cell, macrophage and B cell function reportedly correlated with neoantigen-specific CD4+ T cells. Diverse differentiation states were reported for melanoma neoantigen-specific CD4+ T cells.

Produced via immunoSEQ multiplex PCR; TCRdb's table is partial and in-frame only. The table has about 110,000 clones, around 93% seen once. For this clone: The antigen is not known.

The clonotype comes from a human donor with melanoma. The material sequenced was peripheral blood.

The CDR3 coding sequence is TGTGCCAGCAGCCCCTACAACACCGGGGAGCTGTTTTTT. Protein: CASSPYNTGELFF. The V call is TRBV7-9, the J call TRBJ2-2; D gene ambiguous. Trimming left V 5 bases short and J 2 bases short, with 6 bases between. This CDR3 is 13 amino acids long. CDR1 and CDR2 (germline): SEHNR, FQNEAQ (reference sequence).